What follows describes a single T cell receptor beta chain. These data originate in a study of blood T cell repertoires in COVID-19. Study in general: Some COVID-19 samples were acute and others convalescent; all came from the United States, Italy and Spain. The analysed material was cDNA or gDNA that came from T cells, B-cell-depleted T cells, or PBMCs.

CDR1 and CDR2 (germline): SGDLS, YYNGEE. This CDR3 contains 15 residues. Trimming took off 0 bases at V and 2 bases at J, with 11 bases between the two ends. Authors' processing steps: Estimation of nucleated cell counts relied on the amplification of reference gene primers. TCRdb keeps only in-frame clones here, not all; method: immunoSEQ multiplex PCR. V and J calls and clone size are given by that table; D and trimming were obtained from the DNA. The sample has approximately 310,000 clones, around 86% seen once; the top ten hold 1%. The TCR was taken from a man over 45 with active or convalescent COVID-19. The chain links TRBV9 to TRBJ1-2; D is perhaps TRBD1 (6 bases). The sample was peripheral blood. The CDR3 protein is CASSVAWDTNYGYTF. As DNA, the CDR3 is TGTGCCAGCAGCGTAGCTTGGGACACCAACTATGGCTACACCTTC.